The rows below give T cell receptor beta chains drawn from one sample of a study of cytotoxic CD8 clonotypes in ibrutinib-treated CLL. Some clones are missing from TCRdb's copy, which holds only in-frame ones; the method was immunoSEQ multiplex PCR. The sample has about 300,000 clones; 70% to 80% are singletons. Source: PBMCs, taken at disease progression, from a patient treated with ibrutinib. These receptor sequences come from a human donor with chronic lymphocytic leukemia. CDR3s include the opening cysteine and the closing phenylalanine or tryptophan. D genes are given only for firm matches. Only some rows state a clone size, as once, few, many or a class for expanded clones.

once	TRBV7-2	NA	TRBJ2-2	CASSFRPGWGAGELFF
NA	TRBV19	TRBD1	TRBJ1-2	CASNDRGLGNYGYTF
NA	TRBV2	TRBD1	TRBJ1-1	CASSRDRPTNTEAFF
NA	TRBV2	NA	TRBJ2-6	CASSQGFSGANVLTF
NA	TRBV10-1	NA	TRBJ1-2	CASKFSLGGYTF
NA	TRBV19	TRBD1	TRBJ1-4	CASRRTGNEKLFF
once	TRBV28	TRBD2	TRBJ2-7	CASRGGLRYEQYF
NA	TRBV4-1	NA	TRBJ1-2	CASSQGGNNYGYTF
NA	TRBV27	NA	TRBJ2-6	CASSLGASGANVLTF
NA	TRBV9	TRBD2	TRBJ2-7	CASSPSSSGSLGYEQYF
NA	TRBV18	NA	TRBJ1-2	CASSPTGVSNGYTF
few	TRBV5-1	NA	TRBJ1-1	CASSLTANTEAFF
once	TRBV7-9	NA	TRBJ1-2	CASSLADGYYGYTF
many	TRBV7-9	NA	TRBJ2-5	CASSLTGPETQYF
NA	TRBV28	NA	TRBJ1-1	CASSLLPSRAFF
NA	TRBV5-6	NA	TRBJ2-3	CASSATVPLSNTQYF
NA	TRBV27	NA	TRBJ2-3	CASSLLGLARTDTQYF
few	TRBV29-1	NA	TRBJ1-2	CSVEQEQGYTF
NA	TRBV18	NA	TRBJ1-5	CASSPDRPNSNQPQHF
NA	TRBV5-1	NA	TRBJ2-2	CATRYEDTGELFF
once	TRBV2	NA	TRBJ2-5	CAPAAAIGETQYF
NA	TRBV10-3	TRBD2	TRBJ2-1	CAISDLVGPPGGEQFF
NA	TRBV19	NA	TRBJ1-6	CASSIGRYNSPLHF
NA	TRBV7-9	NA	TRBJ1-3	CASSLGGYSFSGNTIYF
NA	TRBV5-1	TRBD1	TRBJ1-6	CASSWGQGDNSPLHF
NA	TRBV9	TRBD1	TRBJ1-4	CASSARFGTDEKLFF
NA	TRBV28	NA	TRBJ2-2	CASSRPPGHLLDTGELFF
NA	TRBV25-1	NA	TRBJ2-7	CASSELVAGRDIYEQYF
NA	TRBV29-1	NA	TRBJ1-5	CSVEAIGGAQHF
once	TRBV7-9	NA	TRBJ2-3	CASSLQGDTQYF
NA	TRBV11-2	TRBD1	TRBJ2-5	CASSPSRRNRGETQYF
NA	TRBV23-1	NA	TRBJ1-1	CASSHSGDRNTEAFF
NA	TRBV9	NA	TRBJ1-2	CASSVDYRVGGYTF
few	TRBV7-9	NA	TRBJ2-2	CASSLGSTNTGELFF
NA	TRBV11-2	TRBD1	TRBJ1-5	CASSQSLTGPSNQPQHF
NA	TRBV7-9	NA	TRBJ2-5	CASSETRVLDRQETQYF
NA	TRBV4-1	NA	TRBJ1-1	CASSQVRTGNTEAFF
NA	TRBV7-8	NA	TRBJ2-5	CASSLVGVSETQYF
NA	TRBV11-2	NA	TRBJ2-5	CASSLETQYF
NA	TRBV6-1	NA	TRBJ1-2	CASSGLGANYGYTF
NA	TRBV6-5	NA	TRBJ2-7	CASRGTATYEQYF
NA	TRBV2	NA	TRBJ2-5	CASLSSKTQYF
NA	TRBV25-1	NA	TRBJ1-4	CASSRGSANEKLFF
once	TRBV27	NA	TRBJ1-5	CASSADRLEPQHF
NA	TRBV14	NA	TRBJ2-3	CASSQGIGQYF
NA	TRBV9	NA	TRBJ2-7	CASSVGGSSYEQYF
NA	TRBV13	TRBD1	TRBJ2-7	CASSPVGQGVYEQYF
NA	TRBV5-4	NA	TRBJ1-1	CASSQRGMNTEAFF
NA	TRBV9	TRBD2	TRBJ2-1	CASSTLGLAGGPEQFF
NA	TRBV2	TRBD1	TRBJ1-4	CASSKGLGQGDEKLFF
few	TRBV18	TRBD1	TRBJ2-3	CASSPPGQATSTDTQYF